The clone carrying this T cell receptor (beta chain) was seen more than once but under ten times. Its cognate antigen is unknown. V lost 5 bases and J 9 bases, leaving 16 bases between the germline ends. Germline values: CDR1 LNHDA, CDR2 SQIVND (reference sequence). CDR3 size: 13 residues. The data were obtained in a study of cytomegalovirus exposure and HLA in healthy donors. The PCR made use of 60 Vbeta and 13 Jbeta primers. Using immunoSEQ multiplex PCR, the repertoire was profiled, and TCRdb retains in-frame clones only, with some absent. The sample contains around 100,000 clones, about 68% of which appear only once. Findings of the study overall: Roughly uniform sequencing depth across donors was assumed, possibly incorrectly. Per published reports, the classifier diagnosed cytomegalovirus status with high specificity and sensitivity. CMV antigen specificity of three CMV-associated chains was confirmed in vitro. Information on immune exposure was restricted to one variable (CMV serostatus).

This chain uses TRBV19 with TRBJ1-1, with D perhaps matching TRBD1 (5 bases). This sequence was found in a woman between 35 and 50 years old in good health and CMV-seropositive. The sequencing input was PBMCs. In nucleotides, the CDR3 is TGTGCCAGTAGTGGCAGGGAAGGACGGAAAGCTTTCTTT. Its translation is CASSGREGRKAFF.